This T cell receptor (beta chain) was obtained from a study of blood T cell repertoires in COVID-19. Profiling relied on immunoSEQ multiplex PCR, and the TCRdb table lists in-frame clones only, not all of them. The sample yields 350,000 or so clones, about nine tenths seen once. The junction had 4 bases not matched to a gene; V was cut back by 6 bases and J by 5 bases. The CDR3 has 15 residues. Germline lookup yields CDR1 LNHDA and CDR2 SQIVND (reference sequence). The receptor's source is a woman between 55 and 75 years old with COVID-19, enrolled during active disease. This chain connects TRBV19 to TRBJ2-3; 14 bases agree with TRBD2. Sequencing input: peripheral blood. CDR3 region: CASRTSGGAIDTQYF. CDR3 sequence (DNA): TGTGCCAGTAGGACTAGCGGGGGGGCAATAGATACGCAGTATTTT. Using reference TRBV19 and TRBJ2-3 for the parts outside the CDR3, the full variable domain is DGGITQSPKYLFRKEGQNVTLSCEQNLNHDAMYWYRQDPGQGLRLIYYSQIVNDFQKGDIAEGYSVSREKKESFPLTVTSAQKNPTAFYLCASRTSGGAIDTQYFGPGTRLTVL.